This T cell receptor beta chain appears in the sequencing data of a study of T cell changes during pregnancy in multiple sclerosis. Germline CDR1 SGHRS, CDR2 YFSETQ. The V end lost 4 bases, the J end lost 0 bases, and 14 bases lay between the germline ends. There are 17 residues in the CDR3. Sequencing was performed with immunoSEQ multiplex PCR; in TCRdb, only in-frame clones are kept and a portion is missing. Altogether under 100,000 clones are present, about 94% being singletons, with the ten largest covering approximately 2.4%. This TCR came from a female donor with multiple sclerosis, enrolled in a pregnancy study. This sample comprised peripheral blood, obtained in the third trimester of pregnancy. This chain joins TRBV5-1 and TRBJ2-6; weak D call: TRBD1 (6 bases). CDR3 nucleotides: TGCGCCAGCAGCCCGGCGACAGGCGCCTCTGGGGCCAACGTCCTGACTTTC. Its translation: CASSPATGASGANVLTF. Variable domain in full (rest from reference TRBV5-1 and TRBJ2-6): KAGVTQTPRYLIKTRGQQVTLSCSPISGHRSVSWYQQTPGQGLQFLFEYFSETQRNKGNFPGRFSGRQFSNSRSEMNVSTLELGDSALYLCASSPATGASGANVLTFGAGSRLTVL.